These 9 T cell receptor beta chains came from one sample sequenced in a study of blood T cell repertoires in COVID-19. Repertoires were generated with immunoSEQ multiplex PCR, while TCRdb's copy carries only in-frame clones and drops some. The data show some 90,000 clones, about 80% seen once. The sequencing sample was made of peripheral blood. All receptors come from an older woman with acute or convalescent COVID-19.

The V call is TRBV3-1 (or the pseudogene TRBV3-2), the J call TRBJ2-4; 11 bases map to TRBD2. CDR3 size: 17 residues. Germline CDR1 LGHDT, CDR2 YNNKEL (reference sequence). V lost 6 bases and J lost 1; bases outside the gene matches: 8. CDR3 sequence reads: CASSRGLAGGAKNIQYF. The CDR3, as DNA: TGTGCCAGCAGTCGAGGACTAGCGGGTGGGGCCAAAAACATTCAGTACTTC.

The chain joins TRBV27 to TRBJ2-5; the match to TRBD1 covers 10 bases. Germline loops: CDR1 MNHEY, CDR2 SMNVEV (reference sequence). The J segment lost 1 base and the V segment lost 8 bases, leaving 4 bases of the junction unmatched. This CDR3 has 14 residues. CDR3 bases: TGTGCCAGCCGCCGGACAGGGGGCCAAGAGACCCAGTACTTC. Residues: CASRRTGGQETQYF.

The chain couples TRBV10-3 to TRBJ2-1; 7 bases align to TRBD2. J gave up 5 bases and V 7 bases, and 11 bases lay outside the gene matches. Germline V gene lookup returns CDR1 ENHRY and CDR2 SYGVKD. The CDR3 runs to 15 residues. The chain's CDR3 is CAITYGLGRDNEQFF. CDR3 DNA: TGTGCCATCACCTACGGACTAGGGAGGGACAATGAGCAGTTCTTC.

This chain joins TRBV7-3 and TRBJ2-7, with 9 bases lining up with TRBD2. CDR3 length equals 16 residues. Germline CDR1 and CDR2: SGHTA and FQGTGA. The V gene end was trimmed by 4 bases and the J gene end by 4 bases; junction bases not matched to a gene: 11. The CDR3 bases are TGTGCCAGCAGCTCCCAAGCGGGGGGCAACCTTTACGAGCAGTACTTC. Translating it yields CASSSQAGGNLYEQYF.

This sequence joins TRBV3-1 (or the pseudogene TRBV3-2) and TRBJ2-5; TRBD2 matches 10 bases. CDR1 and CDR2 from the germline V gene are LGHDT and YNNKEL (reference sequence). The CDR3 runs to 14 residues. With 2 bases clipped from V and 8 bases from J, the junction kept 5 bases outside the gene matches. The CDR3 nucleotides are TGTGCCAGCAGCCAAAGGACTAGCGGTTTTACCCAGTACTTC. It translates to CASSQRTSGFTQYF.

In DNA form, the CDR3 reads TGTGCCAGCAGCCGCTCTGACAGGGGATACGCTTTCTTT. Amino acids: CASSRSDRGYAFF. The chain couples TRBV7-8 to TRBJ1-1, with 8 nucleotides matching TRBD1. This CDR3 has 13 residues. J gave up 11 bases and V 5 bases, and 10 bases lay outside the gene matches. Germline V gene data show CDR1 as SGHVS and CDR2 as FQNEAQ. Full variable domain (missing parts from reference TRBV7-8 and TRBJ1-1): GAGVSQSPRYKVAKRGQDVALRCDPISGHVSLFWYQQALGQGPEFLTYFQNEAQLDKSGLPSDRFFAERPEGSVSTLKIQRTQQEDSAVYLCASSRSDRGYAFFGQGTRLTVV.

V gene TRBV28 combines with J gene TRBJ1-4; no reliable D call. The ends were cut back, 3 bases at V and 7 bases at J, with 9 bases in the middle. This CDR3 is built from 13 residues. CDR1 is MDHEN, CDR2 SYDVKM, per germline. In DNA form, the CDR3 reads TGTGCCAGCAGTTTCAACCGGGGTGAAAAACTGTTTTTT. Translating it yields CASSFNRGEKLFF.

The J gene is TRBJ2-5, the V gene TRBV19; TRBD1 matches at 9 bases. V was clipped by 9 bases and J by 3 bases; unmatched bases: 8. The CDR3 has 14 residues. From germline, CDR1 is LNHDA and CDR2 SQIVND (reference sequence). CDR3 DNA sequence: TGTGCCAGCCGCGGGACAGGGTTAGAAGAGACCCAGTACTTC. Translated, it gives CASRGTGLEETQYF. Complete variable domain (other parts from reference TRBV19 and TRBJ2-5): DGGITQSPKYLFRKEGQNVTLSCEQNLNHDAMYWYRQDPGQGLRLIYYSQIVNDFQKGDIAEGYSVSREKKESFPLTVTSAQKNPTAFYLCASRGTGLEETQYFGPGTRLLVL.

This clone was seen once. The chain joins TRBV5-4 to TRBJ1-2; 7 bases map to TRBD1. Germline-derived CDR1 and CDR2 are SGHNT and YYREEE (reference sequence). The ends lost 4 bases at V and 4 bases at J; junction bases unmatched: 10. The CDR3 contains 15 residues. For the CDR3, the DNA is TGTGCCAGCAGCGAAAAGCCGGGACAGCTCTATGGCTACACCTTC. Amino acids: CASSEKPGQLYGYTF.